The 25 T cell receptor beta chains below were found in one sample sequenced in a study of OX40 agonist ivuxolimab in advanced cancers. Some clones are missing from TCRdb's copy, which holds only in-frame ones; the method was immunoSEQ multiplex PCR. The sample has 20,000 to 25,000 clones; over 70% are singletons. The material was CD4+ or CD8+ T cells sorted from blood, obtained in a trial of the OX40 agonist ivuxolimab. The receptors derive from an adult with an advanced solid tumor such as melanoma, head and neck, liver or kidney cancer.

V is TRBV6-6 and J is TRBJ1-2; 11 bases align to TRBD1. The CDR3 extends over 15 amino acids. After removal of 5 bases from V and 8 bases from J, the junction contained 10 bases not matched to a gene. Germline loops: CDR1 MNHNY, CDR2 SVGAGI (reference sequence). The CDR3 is CASSPGQGAAEGYTF. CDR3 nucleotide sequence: TGTGCCAGCAGTCCTGGACAGGGGGCAGCGGAAGGCTACACCTTC.

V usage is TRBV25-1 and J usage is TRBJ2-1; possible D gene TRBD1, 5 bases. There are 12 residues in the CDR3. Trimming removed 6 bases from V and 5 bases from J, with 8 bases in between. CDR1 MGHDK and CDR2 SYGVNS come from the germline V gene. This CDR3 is CASRTDNNEQFF. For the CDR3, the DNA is TGTGCCAGCAGGACAGATAACAATGAGCAGTTCTTC.

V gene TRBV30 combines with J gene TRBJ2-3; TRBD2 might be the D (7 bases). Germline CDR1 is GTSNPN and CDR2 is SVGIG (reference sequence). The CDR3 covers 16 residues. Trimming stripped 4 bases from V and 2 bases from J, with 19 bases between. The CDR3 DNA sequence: TGTGCCTGGATCCGTGGGGGGGCCTCTTCCACAGATACGCAGTATTTT. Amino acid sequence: CAWIRGGASSTDTQYF.

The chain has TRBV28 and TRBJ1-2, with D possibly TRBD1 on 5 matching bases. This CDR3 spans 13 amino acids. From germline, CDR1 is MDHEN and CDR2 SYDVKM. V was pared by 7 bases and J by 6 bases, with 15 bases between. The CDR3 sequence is CASTLYAGNGYTF. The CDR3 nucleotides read TGTGCCAGCACCCTTTATGCAGGGAATGGCTACACCTTC.

The CDR3 region has the DNA TGTGCCAGCAGTCCCGACGGGACCGGGGAGCTGTTTTTT. Encoded protein: CASSPDGTGELFF. The V and J genes are TRBV6-4 and TRBJ2-2; D gene uncertain. Germline CDR1 reads MRHNA; CDR2 reads SNTAGT. V shed 5 bases and J shed 5 bases, with 9 bases lying between them. The CDR3 loop spans 13 amino acids.

CDR3 residues: CASSYSKNQPQHF. The CDR3 coding sequence is TGTGCCAGCAGTTACTCGAAGAATCAGCCCCAGCATTTT. The V call is TRBV6-5, the J call TRBJ1-5; D remains ambiguous. The CDR3 is 13 amino acids. In germline, CDR1 is MNHEY, CDR2 SVGAGI. With 0 bases removed from V and 4 bases from J, the gap between germline ends came to 4 bases.

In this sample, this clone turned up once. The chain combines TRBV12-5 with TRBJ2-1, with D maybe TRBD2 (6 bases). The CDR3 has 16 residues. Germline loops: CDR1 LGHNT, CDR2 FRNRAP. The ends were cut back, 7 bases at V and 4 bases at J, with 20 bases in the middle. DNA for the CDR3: TGTGCTAGTGCCCCCATACGGGGGAGAGGTTACAATGAGCAGTTCTTC. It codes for CASAPIRGRGYNEQFF.

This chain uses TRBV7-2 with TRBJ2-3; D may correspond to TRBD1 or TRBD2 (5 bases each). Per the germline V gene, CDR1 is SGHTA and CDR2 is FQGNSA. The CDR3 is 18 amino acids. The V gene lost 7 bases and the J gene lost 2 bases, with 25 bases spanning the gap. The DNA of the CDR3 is TGTGCCAGCACGCTGTGGGGCCCGGAGGCAGCCCTCACAGATACGCAGTATTTT. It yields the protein CASTLWGPEAALTDTQYF. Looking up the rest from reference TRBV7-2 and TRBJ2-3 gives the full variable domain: GAGVSQSPSNKVTEKGKDVELRCDPISGHTALYWYRQSLGQGLEFLIYFQGNSAPDKSGLPSDRFSAERTGGSVSTLTIQRTQQEDSAVYLCASTLWGPEAALTDTQYFGPGTRLTVL.

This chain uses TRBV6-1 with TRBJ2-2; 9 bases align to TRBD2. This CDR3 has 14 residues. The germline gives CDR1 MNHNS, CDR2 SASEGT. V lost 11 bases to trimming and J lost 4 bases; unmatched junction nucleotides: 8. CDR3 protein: CAGGGRVSTGELFF. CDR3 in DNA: TGTGCCGGGGGCGGGAGGGTTAGCACCGGGGAGCTGTTTTTT.

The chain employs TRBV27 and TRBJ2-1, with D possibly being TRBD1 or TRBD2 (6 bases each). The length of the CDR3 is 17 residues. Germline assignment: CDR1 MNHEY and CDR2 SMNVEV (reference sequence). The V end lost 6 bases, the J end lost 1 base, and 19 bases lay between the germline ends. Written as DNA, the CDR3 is TGTGCCAGCAGCCGCCCCGTAGGGGGGCTGTCCTACAATGAGCAGTTCTTC. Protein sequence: CASSRPVGGLSYNEQFF.

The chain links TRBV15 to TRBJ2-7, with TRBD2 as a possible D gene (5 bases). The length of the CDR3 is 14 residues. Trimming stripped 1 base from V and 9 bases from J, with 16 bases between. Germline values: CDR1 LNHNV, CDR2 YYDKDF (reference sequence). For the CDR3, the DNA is TGTGCCACCAGCAGAGGGAAGGGAGAGAGGCGGCAGTACTTC. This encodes CATSRGKGERRQYF.

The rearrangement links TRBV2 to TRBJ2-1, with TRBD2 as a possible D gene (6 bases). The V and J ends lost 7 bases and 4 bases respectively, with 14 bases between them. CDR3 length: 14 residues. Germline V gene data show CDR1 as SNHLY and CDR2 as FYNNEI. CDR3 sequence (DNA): TGTGCCAGCAATCTCCTAGCGCCTTACAATGAGCAGTTCTTC. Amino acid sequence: CASNLLAPYNEQFF.

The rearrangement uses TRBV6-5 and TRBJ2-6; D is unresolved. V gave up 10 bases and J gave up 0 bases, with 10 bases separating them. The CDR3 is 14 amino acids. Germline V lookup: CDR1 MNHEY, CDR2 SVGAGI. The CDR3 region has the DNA TGTGCCACTGCAGTGAGCTCTGGGGCCAACGTCCTGACTTTC. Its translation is CATAVSSGANVLTF.

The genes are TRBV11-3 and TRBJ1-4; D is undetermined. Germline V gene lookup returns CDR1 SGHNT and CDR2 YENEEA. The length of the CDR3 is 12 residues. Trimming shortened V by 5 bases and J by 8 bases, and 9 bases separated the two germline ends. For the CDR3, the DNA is TGTGCCAGCAGCACCAGAGGGGAAAAACTGTTTTTT. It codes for CASSTRGEKLFF.

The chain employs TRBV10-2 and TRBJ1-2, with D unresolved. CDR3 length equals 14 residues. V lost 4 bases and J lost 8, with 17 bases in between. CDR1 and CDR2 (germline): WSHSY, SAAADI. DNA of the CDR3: TGCGCCAGCAGTGCGCTGGCCGGAGGGAGCGGCTACACCTTC. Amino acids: CASSALAGGSGYTF.

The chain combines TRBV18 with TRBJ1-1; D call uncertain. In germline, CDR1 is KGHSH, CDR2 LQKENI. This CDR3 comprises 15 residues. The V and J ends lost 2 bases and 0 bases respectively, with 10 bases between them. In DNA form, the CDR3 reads TGTGCCAGCTCACCAGAGATGGTTCTGAACACTGAAGCTTTCTTT. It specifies CASSPEMVLNTEAFF.

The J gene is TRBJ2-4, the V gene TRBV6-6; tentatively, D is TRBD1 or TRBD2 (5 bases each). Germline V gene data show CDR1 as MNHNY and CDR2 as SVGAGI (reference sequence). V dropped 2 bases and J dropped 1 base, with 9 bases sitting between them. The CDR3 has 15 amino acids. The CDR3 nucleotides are TGTGCCAGCAGTTACCGAGAGGGGGCCAAAAACATTCAGTACTTC. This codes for CASSYREGAKNIQYF.

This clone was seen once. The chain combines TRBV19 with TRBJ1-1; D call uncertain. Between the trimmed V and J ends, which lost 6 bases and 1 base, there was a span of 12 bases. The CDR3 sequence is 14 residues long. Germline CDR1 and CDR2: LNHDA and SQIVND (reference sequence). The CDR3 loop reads CASSVMWGNTEAFF. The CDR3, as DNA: TGTGCCAGTAGCGTTATGTGGGGGAACACTGAAGCTTTCTTT.

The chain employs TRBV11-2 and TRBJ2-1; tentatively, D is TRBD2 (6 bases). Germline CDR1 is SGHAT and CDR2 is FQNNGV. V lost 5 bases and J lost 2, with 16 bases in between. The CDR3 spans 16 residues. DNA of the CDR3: TGTGCCAGCAGCCTGGGCGGGAAGGTCCCCTACAATGAGCAGTTCTTC. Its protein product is CASSLGGKVPYNEQFF.

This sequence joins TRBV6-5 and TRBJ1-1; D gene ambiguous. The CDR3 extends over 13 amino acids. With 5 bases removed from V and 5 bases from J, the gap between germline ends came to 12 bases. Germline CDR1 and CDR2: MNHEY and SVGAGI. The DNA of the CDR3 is TGTGCCAGCAGTCGACTCGCGGGGACTGAAGCTTTCTTT. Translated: CASSRLAGTEAFF.

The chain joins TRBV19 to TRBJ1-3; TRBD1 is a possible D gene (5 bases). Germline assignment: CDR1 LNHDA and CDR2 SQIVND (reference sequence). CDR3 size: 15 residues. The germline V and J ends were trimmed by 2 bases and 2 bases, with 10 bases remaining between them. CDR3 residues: CASSIRGPAGNTIYF. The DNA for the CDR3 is TGTGCCAGTAGTATAAGGGGACCGGCTGGAAACACCATATATTTT.

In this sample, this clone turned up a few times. The CDR3 here is CASSPFPRGNTEAFF. As DNA, the CDR3 is TGTGCCAGCAGCCCATTCCCACGGGGGAACACTGAAGCTTTCTTT. The V and J genes are TRBV7-2 and TRBJ1-1, with D hard to call. This CDR3 region has 15 residues. Germline CDR1 reads SGHTA; CDR2 reads FQGNSA. V lost 5 bases and J 1 base, leaving 14 bases between the germline ends. Using reference TRBV7-2 and TRBJ1-1 for the parts outside the CDR3, the full variable domain is GAGVSQSPSNKVTEKGKDVELRCDPISGHTALYWYRQSLGQGLEFLIYFQGNSAPDKSGLPSDRFSAERTGGSVSTLTIQRTQQEDSAVYLCASSPFPRGNTEAFFGQGTRLTVV.

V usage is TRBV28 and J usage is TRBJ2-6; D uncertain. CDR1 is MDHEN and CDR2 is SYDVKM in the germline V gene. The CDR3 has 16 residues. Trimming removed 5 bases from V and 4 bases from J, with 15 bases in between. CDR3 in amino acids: CASSPGPSTGANVLTF. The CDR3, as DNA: TGTGCCAGCAGTCCCGGACCGTCCACGGGGGCCAACGTCCTGACTTTC.

CDR3 amino acids: CASSGSSGREITYNEQFF. DNA of the CDR3: TGTGCCAGCAGCGGTTCTAGCGGGAGAGAAATCACCTACAATGAGCAGTTCTTC. The rearrangement uses TRBV5-4 and TRBJ2-1; 10 positions match TRBD2. The germline CDR1 and CDR2 sequences are SGHNT and YYREEE (reference sequence). The CDR3 is 18 residues long. Unmatched junction bases numbered 12, after V lost 4 bases and J lost 2 bases.

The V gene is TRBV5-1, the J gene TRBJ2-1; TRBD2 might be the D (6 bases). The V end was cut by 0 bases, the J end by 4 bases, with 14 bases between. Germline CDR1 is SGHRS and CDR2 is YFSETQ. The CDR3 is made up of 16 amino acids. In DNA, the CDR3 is TGCGCCAGCAGCTTGGCCCAACTAGCCGCTTACAATGAGCAGTTCTTC. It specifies CASSLAQLAAYNEQFF.